This T cell receptor (beta chain) was recorded in a study of cytomegalovirus exposure and HLA in healthy donors. The junction had 3 bases not matched to a gene; V was cut back by 1 base and J by 4 bases. The CDR3 is made up of 15 amino acids. The germline V gene encodes CDR1 SEHNR and CDR2 FQNEAQ (reference sequence). Both 60 Vbeta primers and 13 Jbeta primers went into the PCR. This table comes from immunoSEQ multiplex PCR, and its TCRdb copy is limited to in-frame clones, with some not included. This sample's table reports 85,000 or so clones. The sequence was collected from a woman in her thirties in good health and CMV-seronegative. This chain connects TRBV7-9 to TRBJ1-4; 7 bases agree with TRBD1. The sequenced material came from PBMCs. The CDR3 DNA follows: TGTGCCAGCAGCTTAGGGGACAGCCGTAATGAAAAACTGTTTTTT. Translation: CASSLGDSRNEKLFF.